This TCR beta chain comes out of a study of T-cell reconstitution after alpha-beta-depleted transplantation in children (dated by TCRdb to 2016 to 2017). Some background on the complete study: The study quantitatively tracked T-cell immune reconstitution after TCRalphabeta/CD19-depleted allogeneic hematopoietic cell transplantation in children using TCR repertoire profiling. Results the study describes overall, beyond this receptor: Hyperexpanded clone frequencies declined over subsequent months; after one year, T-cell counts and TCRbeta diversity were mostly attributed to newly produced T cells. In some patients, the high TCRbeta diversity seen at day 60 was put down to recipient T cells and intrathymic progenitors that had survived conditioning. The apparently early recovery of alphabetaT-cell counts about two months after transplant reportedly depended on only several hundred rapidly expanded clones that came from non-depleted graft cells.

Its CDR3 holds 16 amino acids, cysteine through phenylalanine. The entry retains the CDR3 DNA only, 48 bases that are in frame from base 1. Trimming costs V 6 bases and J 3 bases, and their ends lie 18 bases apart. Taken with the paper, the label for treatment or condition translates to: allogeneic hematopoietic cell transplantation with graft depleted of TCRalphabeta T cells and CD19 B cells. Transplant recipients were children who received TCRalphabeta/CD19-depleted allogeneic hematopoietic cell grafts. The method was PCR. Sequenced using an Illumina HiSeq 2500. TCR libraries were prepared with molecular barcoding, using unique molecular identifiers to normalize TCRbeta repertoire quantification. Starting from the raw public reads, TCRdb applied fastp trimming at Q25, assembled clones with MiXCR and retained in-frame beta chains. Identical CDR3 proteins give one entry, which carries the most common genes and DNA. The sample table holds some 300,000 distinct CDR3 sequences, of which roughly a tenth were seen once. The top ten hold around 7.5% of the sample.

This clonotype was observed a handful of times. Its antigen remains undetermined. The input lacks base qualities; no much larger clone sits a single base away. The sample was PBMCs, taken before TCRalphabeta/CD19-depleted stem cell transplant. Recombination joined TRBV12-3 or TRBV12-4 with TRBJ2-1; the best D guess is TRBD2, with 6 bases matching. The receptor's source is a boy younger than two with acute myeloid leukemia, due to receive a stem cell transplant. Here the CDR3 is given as CASRPSGTLHYNEQFF. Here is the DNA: TGTGCCAGCAGACCTTCCGGGACTCTTCACTACAATGAGCAGTTCTTC.